This TCR beta chain was identified in a study of blood T cells in healthy people across ages. CDR1 and CDR2 (germline): SQVTM, ANQGSEA. Between the trimmed V and J ends, which lost 1 base and 1 base, there was a span of 19 bases. The CDR3 contains 17 residues. Primers used in a second PCR of about 7 to 12 cycles were a sample-barcoded 5' primer and a J-beta primer mix. TCRdb reanalysed the 5' RACE reads using MiXCR and keeps one entry per CDR3 protein. The sample records 450,000 to 600,000 distinct CDR3 sequences, 25% to 35% being singletons. This sample was also put to use in a study of T cells of mothers and their children.

Sequencing was done on a sample of blood. The chain is built from TRBV29-1 and TRBJ2-5, with TRBD2 as a possible D gene (5 bases). The source is a boy younger than 10 in good health. The CDR3 sequence is CSVEGTGIGMVQETQYF. CDR3 nucleotide sequence: TGCAGCGTTGAAGGAACGGGGATAGGGATGGTCCAAGAGACCCAGTACTTC.